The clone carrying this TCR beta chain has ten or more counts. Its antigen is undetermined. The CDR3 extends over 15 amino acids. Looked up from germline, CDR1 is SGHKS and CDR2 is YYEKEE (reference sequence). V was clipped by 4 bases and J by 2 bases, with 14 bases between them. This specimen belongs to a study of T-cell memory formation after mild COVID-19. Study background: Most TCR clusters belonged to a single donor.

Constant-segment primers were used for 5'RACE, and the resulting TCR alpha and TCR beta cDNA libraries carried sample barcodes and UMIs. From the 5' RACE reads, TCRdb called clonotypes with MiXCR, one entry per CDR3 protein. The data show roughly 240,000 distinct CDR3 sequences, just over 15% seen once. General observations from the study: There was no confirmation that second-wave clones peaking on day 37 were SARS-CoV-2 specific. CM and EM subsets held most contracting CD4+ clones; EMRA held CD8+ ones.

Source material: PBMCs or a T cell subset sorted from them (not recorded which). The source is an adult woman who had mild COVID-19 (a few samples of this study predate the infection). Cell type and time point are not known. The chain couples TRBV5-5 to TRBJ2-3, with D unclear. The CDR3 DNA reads TGTGCCAGCAGCGCCGACAAAGCCCCCACAGATACGCAGTATTTT. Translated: CASSADKAPTDTQYF. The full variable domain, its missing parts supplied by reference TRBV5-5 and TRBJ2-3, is DAGVTQSPTHLIKTRGQQVTLRCSPISGHKSVSWYQQVLGQGPQFIFQYYEKEERGRGNFPDRFSARQFPNYSSELNVNALLLGDSALYLCASSADKAPTDTQYFGPGTRLTVL.